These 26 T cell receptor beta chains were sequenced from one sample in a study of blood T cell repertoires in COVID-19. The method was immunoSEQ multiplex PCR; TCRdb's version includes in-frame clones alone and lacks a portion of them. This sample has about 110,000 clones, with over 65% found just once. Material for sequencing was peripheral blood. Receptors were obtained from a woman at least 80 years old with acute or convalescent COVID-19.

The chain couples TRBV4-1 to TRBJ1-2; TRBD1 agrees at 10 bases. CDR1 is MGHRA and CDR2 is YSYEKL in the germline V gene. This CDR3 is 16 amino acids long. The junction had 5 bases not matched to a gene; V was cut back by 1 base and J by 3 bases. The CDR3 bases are TGCGCCAGCAGCCAAGGGGCGACAGGGGGCTACTATGGCTACACCTTC. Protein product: CASSQGATGGYYGYTF.

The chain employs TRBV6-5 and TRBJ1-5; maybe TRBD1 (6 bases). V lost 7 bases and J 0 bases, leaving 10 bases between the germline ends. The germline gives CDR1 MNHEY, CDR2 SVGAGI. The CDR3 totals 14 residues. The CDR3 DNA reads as TGTGCCAGCACTTGGACAGTTAGCAATCAGCCCCAGCATTTT. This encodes CASTWTVSNQPQHF.

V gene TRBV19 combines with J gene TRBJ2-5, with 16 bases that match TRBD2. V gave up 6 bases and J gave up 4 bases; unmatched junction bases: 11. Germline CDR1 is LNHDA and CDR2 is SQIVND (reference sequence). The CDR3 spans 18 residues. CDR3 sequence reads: CASSMGLAGGTVGETQYF. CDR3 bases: TGTGCCAGTAGCATGGGACTAGCGGGAGGGACAGTTGGAGAGACCCAGTACTTC.

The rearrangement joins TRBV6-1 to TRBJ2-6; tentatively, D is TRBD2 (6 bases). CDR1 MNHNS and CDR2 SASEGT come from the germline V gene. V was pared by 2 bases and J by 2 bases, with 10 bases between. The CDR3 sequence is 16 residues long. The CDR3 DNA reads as TGTGCCAGCAGTGAACCCTCGGGGGCTGGGGCCAACGTCCTGACTTTC. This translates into CASSEPSGAGANVLTF.

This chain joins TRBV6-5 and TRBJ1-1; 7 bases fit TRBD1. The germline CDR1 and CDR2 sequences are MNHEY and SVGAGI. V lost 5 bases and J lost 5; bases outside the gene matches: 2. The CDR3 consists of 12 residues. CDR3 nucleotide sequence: TGTGCCAGCAGTCCACAGGGGACTGAAGCTTTCTTT. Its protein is CASSPQGTEAFF.

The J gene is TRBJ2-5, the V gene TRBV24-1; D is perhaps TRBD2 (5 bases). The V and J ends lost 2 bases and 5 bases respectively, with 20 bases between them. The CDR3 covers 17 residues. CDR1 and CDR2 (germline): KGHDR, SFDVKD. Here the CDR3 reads CATSDSDYRAFAETQYF. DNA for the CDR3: TGTGCCACCAGTGATTCCGACTATAGGGCATTCGCGGAGACCCAGTACTTC.

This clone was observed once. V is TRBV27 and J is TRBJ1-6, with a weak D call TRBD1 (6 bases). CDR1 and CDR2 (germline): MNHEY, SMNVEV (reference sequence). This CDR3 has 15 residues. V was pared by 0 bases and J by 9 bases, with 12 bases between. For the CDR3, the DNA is TGTGCCAGCAGTTTATCAGAGGGGGTTGGTTCACCCCTCCACTTT. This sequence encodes CASSLSEGVGSPLHF.

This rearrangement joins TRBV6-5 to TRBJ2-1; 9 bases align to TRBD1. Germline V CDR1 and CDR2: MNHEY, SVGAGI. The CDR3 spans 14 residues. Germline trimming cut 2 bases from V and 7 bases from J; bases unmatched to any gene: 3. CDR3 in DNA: TGTGCCAGCAGTTACGCCGGACAGGGGAATGAGCAGTTCTTC. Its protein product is CASSYAGQGNEQFF.

This CDR3 reads CATSAPSGVGTDTQYF. DNA of the CDR3: TGTGCCACCAGTGCCCCCTCGGGGGTTGGAACAGATACGCAGTATTTT. The chain has TRBV24-1 and TRBJ2-3, with D possibly being TRBD2 (6 bases). The ends were cut back, 5 bases at V and 3 bases at J, with 17 bases in the middle. From germline, CDR1 is KGHDR and CDR2 SFDVKD. The CDR3 runs to 16 residues.

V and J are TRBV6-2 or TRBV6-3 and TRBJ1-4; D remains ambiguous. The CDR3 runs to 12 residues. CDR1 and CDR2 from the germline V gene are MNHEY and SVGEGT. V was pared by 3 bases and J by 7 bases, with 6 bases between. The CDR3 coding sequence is TGTGCCAGCAGTTATATCGGTGAAAAACTGTTTTTT. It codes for CASSYIGEKLFF.

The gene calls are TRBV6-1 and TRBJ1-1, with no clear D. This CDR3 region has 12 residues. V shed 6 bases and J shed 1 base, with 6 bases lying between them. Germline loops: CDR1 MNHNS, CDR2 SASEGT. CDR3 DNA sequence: TGTGCCAGCAGCTCCTGGAACACTGAAGCTTTCTTT. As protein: CASSSWNTEAFF.

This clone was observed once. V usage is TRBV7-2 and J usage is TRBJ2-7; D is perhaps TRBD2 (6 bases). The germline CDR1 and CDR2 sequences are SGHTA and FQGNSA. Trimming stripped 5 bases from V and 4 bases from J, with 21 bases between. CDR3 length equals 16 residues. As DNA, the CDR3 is TGTGCCAGCAGCACCTACGAGGGACTTGGTGGTTACGAGCAGTACTTC. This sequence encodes CASSTYEGLGGYEQYF.

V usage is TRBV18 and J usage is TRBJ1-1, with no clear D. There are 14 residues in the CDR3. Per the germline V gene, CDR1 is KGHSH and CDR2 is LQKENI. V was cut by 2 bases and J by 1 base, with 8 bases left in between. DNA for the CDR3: TGTGCCAGCTCACCATCGTCGGGGAACACTGAAGCTTTCTTT. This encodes CASSPSSGNTEAFF.

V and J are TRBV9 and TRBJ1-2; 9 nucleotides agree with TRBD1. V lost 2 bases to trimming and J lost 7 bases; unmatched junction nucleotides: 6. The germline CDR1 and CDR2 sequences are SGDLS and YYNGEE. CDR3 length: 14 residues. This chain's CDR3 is CASSVSRTGVGYTF. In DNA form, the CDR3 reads TGTGCCAGCAGCGTCAGCCGGACAGGGGTTGGCTACACCTTC. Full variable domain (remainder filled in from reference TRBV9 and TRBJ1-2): DSGVTQTPKHLITATGQRVTLRCSPRSGDLSVYWYQQSLDQGLQFLIQYYNGEERAKGNILERFSAQQFPDLHSELNLSSLELGDSALYFCASSVSRTGVGYTFGSGTRLTVV.

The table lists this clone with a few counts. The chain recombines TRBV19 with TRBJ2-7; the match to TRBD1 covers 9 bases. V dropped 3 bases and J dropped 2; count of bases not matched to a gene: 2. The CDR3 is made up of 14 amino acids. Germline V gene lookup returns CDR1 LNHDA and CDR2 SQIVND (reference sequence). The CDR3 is CASSIGDRAYEQYF. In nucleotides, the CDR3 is TGTGCCAGTAGTATCGGGGACAGGGCCTACGAGCAGTACTTC.

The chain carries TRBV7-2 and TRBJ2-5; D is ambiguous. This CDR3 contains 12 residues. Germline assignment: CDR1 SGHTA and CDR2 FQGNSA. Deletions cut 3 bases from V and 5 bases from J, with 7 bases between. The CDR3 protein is CASSFLEETQYF. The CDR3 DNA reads TGTGCCAGCAGCTTCCTTGAGGAGACCCAGTACTTC.

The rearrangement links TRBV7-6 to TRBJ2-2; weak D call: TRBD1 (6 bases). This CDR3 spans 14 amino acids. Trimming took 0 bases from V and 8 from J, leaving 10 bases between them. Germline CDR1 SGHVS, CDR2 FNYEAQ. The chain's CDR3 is CASSLARGIGELFF. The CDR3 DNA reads TGTGCCAGCAGCTTAGCCAGGGGTATAGGGGAGCTGTTTTTT.

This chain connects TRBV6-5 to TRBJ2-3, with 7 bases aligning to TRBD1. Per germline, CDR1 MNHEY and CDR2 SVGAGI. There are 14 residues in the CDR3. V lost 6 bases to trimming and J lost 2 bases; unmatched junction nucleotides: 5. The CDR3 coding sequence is TGTGCCAGCAGGACAGGGTGGGTCACAGATACGCAGTATTTT. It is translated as CASRTGWVTDTQYF.

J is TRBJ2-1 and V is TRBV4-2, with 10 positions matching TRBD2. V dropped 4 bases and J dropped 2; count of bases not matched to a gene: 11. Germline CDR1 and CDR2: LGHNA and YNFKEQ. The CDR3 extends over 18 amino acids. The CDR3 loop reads CASSLSDLAGVTYNEQFF. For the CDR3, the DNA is TGTGCCAGCAGCCTCTCTGACCTAGCGGGAGTTACCTACAATGAGCAGTTCTTC.

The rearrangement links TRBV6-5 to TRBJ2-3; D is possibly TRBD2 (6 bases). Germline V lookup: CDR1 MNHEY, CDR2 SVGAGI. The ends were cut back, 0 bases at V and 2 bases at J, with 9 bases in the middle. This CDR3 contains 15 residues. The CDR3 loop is CASSYSRDPTDTQYF. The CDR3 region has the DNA TGTGCCAGCAGTTACTCGCGGGACCCCACAGATACGCAGTATTTT.

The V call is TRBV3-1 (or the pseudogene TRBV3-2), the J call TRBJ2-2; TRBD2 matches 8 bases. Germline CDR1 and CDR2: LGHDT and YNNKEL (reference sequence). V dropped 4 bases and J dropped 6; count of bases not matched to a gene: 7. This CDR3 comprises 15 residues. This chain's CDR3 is CASSPPGLASGELFF. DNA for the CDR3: TGTGCCAGCAGCCCCCCCGGACTAGCATCCGGGGAGCTGTTTTTT.

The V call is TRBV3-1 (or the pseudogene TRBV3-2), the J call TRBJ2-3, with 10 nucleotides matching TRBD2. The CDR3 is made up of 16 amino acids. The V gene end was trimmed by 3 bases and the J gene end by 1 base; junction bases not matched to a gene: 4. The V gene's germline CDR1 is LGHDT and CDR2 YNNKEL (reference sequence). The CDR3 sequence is CASSQSSGSGTDTQYF. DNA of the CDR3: TGTGCCAGCAGCCAGTCTAGCGGGAGTGGCACAGATACGCAGTATTTT.

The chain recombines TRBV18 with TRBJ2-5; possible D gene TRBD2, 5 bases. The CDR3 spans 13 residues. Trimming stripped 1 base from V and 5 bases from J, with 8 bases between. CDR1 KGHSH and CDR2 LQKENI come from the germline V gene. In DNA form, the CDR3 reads TGTGCCAGCTCACCACAGGGCGGGGAGACCCAGTACTTC. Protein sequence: CASSPQGGETQYF. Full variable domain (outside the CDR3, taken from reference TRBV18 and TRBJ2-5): NAGVMQNPRHLVRRRGQEARLRCSPMKGHSHVYWYRQLPEEGLKFMVYLQKENIIDESGMPKERFSAEFPKEGPSILRIQQVVRGDSAAYFCASSPQGGETQYFGPGTRLLVL.

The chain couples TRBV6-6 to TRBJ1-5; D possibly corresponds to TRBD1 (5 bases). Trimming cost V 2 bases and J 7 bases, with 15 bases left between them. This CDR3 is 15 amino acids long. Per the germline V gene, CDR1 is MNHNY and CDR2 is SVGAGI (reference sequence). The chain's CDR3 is CASSYSRQGGQPQHF. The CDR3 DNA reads TGTGCCAGCAGTTACAGTAGGCAGGGCGGACAGCCCCAGCATTTT.

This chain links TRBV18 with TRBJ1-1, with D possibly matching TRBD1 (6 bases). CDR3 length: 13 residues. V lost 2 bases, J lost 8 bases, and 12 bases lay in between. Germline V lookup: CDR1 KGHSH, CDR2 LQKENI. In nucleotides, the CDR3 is TGTGCCAGCTCACCAGGCACAGGGCTGGAAGCTTTCTTT. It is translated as CASSPGTGLEAFF.

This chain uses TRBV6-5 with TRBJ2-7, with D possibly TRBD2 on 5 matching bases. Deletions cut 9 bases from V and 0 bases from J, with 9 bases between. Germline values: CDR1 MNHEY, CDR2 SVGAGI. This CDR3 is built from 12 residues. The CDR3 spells CASSTTSYEQYF. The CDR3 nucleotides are TGTGCCAGTTCGACTACCTCCTACGAGCAGTACTTC.